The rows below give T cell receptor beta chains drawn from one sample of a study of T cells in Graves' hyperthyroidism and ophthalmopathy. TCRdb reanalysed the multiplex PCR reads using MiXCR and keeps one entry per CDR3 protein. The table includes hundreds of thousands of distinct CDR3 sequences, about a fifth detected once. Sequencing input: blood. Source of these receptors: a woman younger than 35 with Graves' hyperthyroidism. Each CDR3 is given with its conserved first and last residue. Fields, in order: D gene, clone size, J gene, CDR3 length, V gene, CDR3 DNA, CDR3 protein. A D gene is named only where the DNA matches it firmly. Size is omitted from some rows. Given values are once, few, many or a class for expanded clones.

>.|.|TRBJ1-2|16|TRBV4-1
TGCGCCAGCAGCCACCGTCCGGACCGGGATTCGTATGGCTACACCTTC
CASSHRPDRDSYGYTF
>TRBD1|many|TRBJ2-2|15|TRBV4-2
TGTGCCAGCAGCCAACAGGGGGCAGAGACCGGGGAGCTGTTTTTT
CASSQQGAETGELFF
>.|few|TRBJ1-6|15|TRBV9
TGTGCCAGCAGCGTAGATCGGGGGCTGAATTCACCCCTCCACTTT
CASSVDRGLNSPLHF
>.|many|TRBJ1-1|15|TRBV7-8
TGTGCCAGCAGCCCACGGGAAGGGATGAACACTGAAGCTTTCTTT
CASSPREGMNTEAFF
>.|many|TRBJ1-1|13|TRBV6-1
TGTGCCAGCAGTCCTATCTTGAACACTGAAGCTTTCTTT
CASSPILNTEAFF
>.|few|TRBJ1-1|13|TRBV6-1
TGTGCCAGCAGTGAGAGGTATTACACTGAAGCTTTCTTT
CASSERYYTEAFF
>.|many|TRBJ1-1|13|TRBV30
TGTGCCTGGAGTTCGGGCTTGAACACTGAAGCTTTCTTT
CAWSSGLNTEAFF
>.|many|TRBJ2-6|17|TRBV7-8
TGTGCCAGCAGCCCAAGGCGTCCCCTCCTTCGGGCCAACGTCCTGACTTTC
CASSPRRPLLRANVLTF
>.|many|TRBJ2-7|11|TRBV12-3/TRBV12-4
TGTGCCAGCCGGTCTTTTTCCGAGCAGTACTTC
CASRSFSEQYF
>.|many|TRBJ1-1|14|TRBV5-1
TGCGCCAGCAGCCCCCGGGAGGCGGGAACTGAAGCTTTCTTT
CASSPREAGTEAFF
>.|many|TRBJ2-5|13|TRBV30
TGTGCCTGGAGTGAAGGGTTGGGCGAGACCCAGTACTTC
CAWSEGLGETQYF
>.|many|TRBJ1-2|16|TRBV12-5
TGTACCTCATTTACGGAACAGGGCTCCGGATCCTATGGCTACACCTTC
CTSFTEQGSGSYGYTF
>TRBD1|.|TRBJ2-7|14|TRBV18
TGTGCCAGCTCGCCGACAGGGGGCCTCTACGAGCAGTACTTC
CASSPTGGLYEQYF
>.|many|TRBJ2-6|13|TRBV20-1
TGCAGTGCTATACTCTCTGGGGCCAACGTCCTGACTTTC
CSAILSGANVLTF
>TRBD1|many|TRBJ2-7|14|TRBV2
TGTGCCAGCAGTCTAGGTGGCAGGGGGAACGAGCAGTACTTC
CASSLGGRGNEQYF
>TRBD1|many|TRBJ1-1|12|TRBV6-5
TGTGCCAGCAGACTCGGGACAGACAAAGCTTTCTTT
CASRLGTDKAFF
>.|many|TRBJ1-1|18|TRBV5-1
TGCGCCAGCAGCCAAATGCGGAGAGTGGGGTTGGCGAACACTGAAGCTTTCTTT
CASSQMRRVGLANTEAFF
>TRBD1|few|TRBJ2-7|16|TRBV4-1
TGCGCCAGCAGCCCCCTACCGGGACAGGGCTCCTACGAGCAGTACTTC
CASSPLPGQGSYEQYF
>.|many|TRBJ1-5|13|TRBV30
TGTGCCTGGAGAGGTCAGGCGATTGGGCCCCAGCATTTT
CAWRGQAIGPQHF
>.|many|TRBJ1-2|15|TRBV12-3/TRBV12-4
TGTGCCAGCAGTTTGTTCAGGCTCCCAAACTATGGCTACACCTTC
CASSLFRLPNYGYTF
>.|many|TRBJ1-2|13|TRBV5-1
TGCGCCAGCAGCTTCGTAGGGAACTATGGCTACACCTTC
CASSFVGNYGYTF
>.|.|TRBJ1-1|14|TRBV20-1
TGCAGTGCTAGAGATCCCGGGGAGAACACTGAAGCTTTCTTT
CSARDPGENTEAFF
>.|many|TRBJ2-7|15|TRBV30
TGTGCCTGGAGTGTACCTGGGGGATTCCCCTACGAGCAGTACTTC
CAWSVPGGFPYEQYF
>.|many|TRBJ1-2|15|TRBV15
TGTGCCACCAGCACGCGCTTCGGACTGCTCGCGGGCTACACCTTC
CATSTRFGLLAGYTF
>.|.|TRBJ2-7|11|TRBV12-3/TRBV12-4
TGTGCCAGCAGTGGCTTCGACGAGCAGTACTTC
CASSGFDEQYF
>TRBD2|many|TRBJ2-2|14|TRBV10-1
TGCGCCAGCAGTCAGCGGGGGGTCACCGGGGAGCTGTTTTTT
CASSQRGVTGELFF
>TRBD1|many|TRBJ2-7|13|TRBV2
TGTGCCAGCAGGGACAGGGCTAACTACGAGCAGTACTTC
CASRDRANYEQYF